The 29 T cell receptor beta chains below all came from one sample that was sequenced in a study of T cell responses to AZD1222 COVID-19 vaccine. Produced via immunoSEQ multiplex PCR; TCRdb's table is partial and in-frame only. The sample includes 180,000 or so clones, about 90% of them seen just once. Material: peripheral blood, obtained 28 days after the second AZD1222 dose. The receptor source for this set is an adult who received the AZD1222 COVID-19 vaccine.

For the CDR3, the DNA is TGTGCCAGCAGCTTCGTACTTAGTCAGCCCCAGCATTTT. Protein sequence: CASSFVLSQPQHF. V and J are TRBV7-9 and TRBJ1-5; D is unresolved. The CDR3 sequence is 13 residues long. V gave up 3 bases and J gave up 6 bases, with 9 bases separating them. The V gene's germline CDR1 is SEHNR and CDR2 FQNEAQ (reference sequence).

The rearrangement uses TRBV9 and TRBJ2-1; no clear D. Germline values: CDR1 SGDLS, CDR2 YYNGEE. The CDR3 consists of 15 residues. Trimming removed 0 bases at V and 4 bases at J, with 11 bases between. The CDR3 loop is CASSVEYSSYNEQFF. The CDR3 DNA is TGTGCCAGCAGCGTAGAGTACTCGTCTTACAATGAGCAGTTCTTC.

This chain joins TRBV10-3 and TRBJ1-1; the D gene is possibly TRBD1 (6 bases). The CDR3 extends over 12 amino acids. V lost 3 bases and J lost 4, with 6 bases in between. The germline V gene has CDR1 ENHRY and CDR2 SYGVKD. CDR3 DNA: TGTGCCATCAGTGACAGGGGCACTGAAGCTTTCTTT. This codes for CAISDRGTEAFF.

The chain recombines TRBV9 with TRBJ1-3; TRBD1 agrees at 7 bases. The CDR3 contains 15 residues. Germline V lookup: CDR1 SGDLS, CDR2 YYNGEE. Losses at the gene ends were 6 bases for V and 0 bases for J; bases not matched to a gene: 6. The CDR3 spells CASNRDSHSGNTIYF. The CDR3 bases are TGTGCCAGCAACCGGGACAGCCACTCTGGAAACACCATATATTTT.

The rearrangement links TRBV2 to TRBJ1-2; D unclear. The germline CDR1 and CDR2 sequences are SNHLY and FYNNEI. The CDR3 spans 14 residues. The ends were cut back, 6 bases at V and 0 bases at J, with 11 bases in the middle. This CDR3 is CASRSQISNYGYTF. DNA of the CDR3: TGTGCCAGCAGAAGCCAGATCTCTAACTATGGCTACACCTTC.

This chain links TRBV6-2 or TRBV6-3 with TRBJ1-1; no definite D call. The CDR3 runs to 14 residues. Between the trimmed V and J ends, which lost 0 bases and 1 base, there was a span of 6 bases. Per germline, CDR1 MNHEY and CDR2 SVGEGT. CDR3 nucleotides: TGTGCCAGCAGTTACTCGAAGAAGAACACTGAAGCTTTCTTT. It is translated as CASSYSKKNTEAFF.

The CDR3 DNA follows: TGTGCCAGCAGCTTCGATGGAAGGGCTAACTATGGCTACACCTTC. Translated, it gives CASSFDGRANYGYTF. V and J are TRBV7-2 and TRBJ1-2, with D unclear. CDR3 length: 15 residues. Germline V gene data show CDR1 as SGHTA and CDR2 as FQGNSA. Trimming stripped 3 bases from V and 0 bases from J, with 11 bases between.

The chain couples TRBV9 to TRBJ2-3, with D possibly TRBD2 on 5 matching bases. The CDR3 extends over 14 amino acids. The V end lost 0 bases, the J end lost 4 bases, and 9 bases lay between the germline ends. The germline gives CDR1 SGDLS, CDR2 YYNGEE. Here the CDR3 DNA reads TGTGCCAGCAGCGTAGTCTCTAGCCCAGATACGCAGTATTTT. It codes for CASSVVSSPDTQYF.

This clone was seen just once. The CDR3 nucleotides are TGTGCCAGCAGCTTATACGGGACTAGTGTTCGGACAGATACGCAGTATTTT. This gives the protein CASSLYGTSVRTDTQYF. The V call is TRBV9, the J call TRBJ2-3, with 8 positions matching TRBD2. This CDR3 comprises 17 residues. Unmatched junction bases numbered 13, after V lost 4 bases and J lost 3 bases. Germline V CDR1 and CDR2: SGDLS, YYNGEE.

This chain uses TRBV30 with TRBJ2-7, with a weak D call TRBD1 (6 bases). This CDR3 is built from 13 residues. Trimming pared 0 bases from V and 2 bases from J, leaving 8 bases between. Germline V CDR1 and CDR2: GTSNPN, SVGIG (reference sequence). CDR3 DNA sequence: TGTGCCTGGAGTGTCAAGGGGGCCTACGAGCAGTACTTC. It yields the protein CAWSVKGAYEQYF.

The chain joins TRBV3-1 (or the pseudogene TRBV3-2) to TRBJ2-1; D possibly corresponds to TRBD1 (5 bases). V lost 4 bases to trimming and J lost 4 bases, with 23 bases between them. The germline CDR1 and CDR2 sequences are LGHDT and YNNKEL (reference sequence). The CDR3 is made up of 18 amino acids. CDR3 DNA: TGTGCCAGCAGCCCCACCGGGCAGGGTGCAAGGTTTTACAATGAGCAGTTCTTC. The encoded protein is CASSPTGQGARFYNEQFF.

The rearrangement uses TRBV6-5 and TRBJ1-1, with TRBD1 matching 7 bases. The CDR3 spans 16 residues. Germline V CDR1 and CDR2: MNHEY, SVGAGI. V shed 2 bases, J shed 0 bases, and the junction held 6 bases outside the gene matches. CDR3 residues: CASSYTLGQLNTEAFF. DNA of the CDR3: TGTGCCAGCAGTTACACATTGGGACAGTTGAACACTGAAGCTTTCTTT.

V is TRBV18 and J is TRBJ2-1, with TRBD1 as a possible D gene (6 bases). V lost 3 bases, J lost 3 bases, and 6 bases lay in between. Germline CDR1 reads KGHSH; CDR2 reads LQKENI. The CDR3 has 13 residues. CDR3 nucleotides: TGTGCCAGCTCACCGGACAGCTACAATGAGCAGTTCTTC. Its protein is CASSPDSYNEQFF.

CDR3 coding DNA: TGTGCCAGCAGGCAGGACATTCGCCAGACCTATAATTCACCCCTCCACTTT. Protein sequence: CASRQDIRQTYNSPLHF. V and J are TRBV2 and TRBJ1-6, with D tentatively TRBD1 (5 bases). The germline V and J ends were trimmed by 6 bases and 2 bases, with 17 bases remaining between them. Germline V gives CDR1 SNHLY, CDR2 FYNNEI. This CDR3 comprises 17 residues.

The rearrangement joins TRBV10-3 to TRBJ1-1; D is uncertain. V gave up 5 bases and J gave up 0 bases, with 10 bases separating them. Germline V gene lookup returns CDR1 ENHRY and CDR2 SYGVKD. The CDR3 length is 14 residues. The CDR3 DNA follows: TGTGCCATCAGTCCTTCGGTGATGAACACTGAAGCTTTCTTT. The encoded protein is CAISPSVMNTEAFF.

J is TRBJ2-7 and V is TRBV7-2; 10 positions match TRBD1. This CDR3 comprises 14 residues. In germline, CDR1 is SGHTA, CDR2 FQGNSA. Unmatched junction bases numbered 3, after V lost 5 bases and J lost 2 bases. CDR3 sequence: CASSSGTGAYEQYF. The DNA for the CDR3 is TGTGCCAGCAGCAGCGGGACAGGGGCCTACGAGCAGTACTTC.

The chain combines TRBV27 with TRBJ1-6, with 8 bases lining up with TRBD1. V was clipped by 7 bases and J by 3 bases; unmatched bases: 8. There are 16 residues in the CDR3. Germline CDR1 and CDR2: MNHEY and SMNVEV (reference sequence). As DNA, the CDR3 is TGTGCCAGCAAAAGGACAGGGATTATCTATAATTCACCCCTCCACTTT. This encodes CASKRTGIIYNSPLHF.

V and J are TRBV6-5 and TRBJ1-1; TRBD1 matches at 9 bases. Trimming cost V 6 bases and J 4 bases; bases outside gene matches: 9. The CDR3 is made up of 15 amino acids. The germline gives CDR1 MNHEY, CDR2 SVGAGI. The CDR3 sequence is CASRPTGGLGTEAFF. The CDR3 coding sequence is TGTGCCAGCAGACCCACAGGGGGCTTGGGCACTGAAGCTTTCTTT.

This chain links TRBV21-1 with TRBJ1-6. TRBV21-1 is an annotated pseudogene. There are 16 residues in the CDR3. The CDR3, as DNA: TGTGCCAGCAGCAAAGTTGTCGATCGCGGGTTTTCACCCCTCCACTTT. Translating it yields CASSKVVDRGFSPLHF.

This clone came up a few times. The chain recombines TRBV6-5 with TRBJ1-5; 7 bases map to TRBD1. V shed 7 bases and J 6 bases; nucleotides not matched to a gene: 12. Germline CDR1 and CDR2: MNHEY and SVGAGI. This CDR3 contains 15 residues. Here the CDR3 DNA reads TGTGCCAGCACCCAGCCTGACAGGGTTAGTCAGCCCCAGCATTTT. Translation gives CASTQPDRVSQPQHF.

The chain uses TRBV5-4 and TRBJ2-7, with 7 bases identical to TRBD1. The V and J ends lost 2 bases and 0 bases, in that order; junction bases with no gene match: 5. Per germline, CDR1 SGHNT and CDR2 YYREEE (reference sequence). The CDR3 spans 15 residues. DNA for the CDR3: TGTGCCAGCAGCTTAGAACAGGGGAGCTCCTACGAGCAGTACTTC. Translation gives CASSLEQGSSYEQYF.

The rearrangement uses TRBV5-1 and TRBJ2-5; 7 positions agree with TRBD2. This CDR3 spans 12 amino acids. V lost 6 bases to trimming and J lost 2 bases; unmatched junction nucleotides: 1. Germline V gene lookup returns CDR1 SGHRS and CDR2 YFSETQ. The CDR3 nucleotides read TGCGCCAGCAAAGCGGGGCAAGAGACCCAGTACTTC. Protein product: CASKAGQETQYF. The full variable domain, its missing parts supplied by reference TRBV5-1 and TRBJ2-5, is KAGVTQTPRYLIKTRGQQVTLSCSPISGHRSVSWYQQTPGQGLQFLFEYFSETQRNKGNFPGRFSGRQFSNSRSEMNVSTLELGDSALYLCASKAGQETQYFGPGTRLLVL.

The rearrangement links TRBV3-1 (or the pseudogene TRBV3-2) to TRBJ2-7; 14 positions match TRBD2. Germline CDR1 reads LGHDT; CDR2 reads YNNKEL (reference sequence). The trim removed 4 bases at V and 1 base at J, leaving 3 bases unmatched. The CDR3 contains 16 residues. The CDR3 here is CASSPGLAGGSYEQYF. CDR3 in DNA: TGTGCCAGCAGCCCCGGACTAGCGGGGGGATCCTACGAGCAGTACTTC.

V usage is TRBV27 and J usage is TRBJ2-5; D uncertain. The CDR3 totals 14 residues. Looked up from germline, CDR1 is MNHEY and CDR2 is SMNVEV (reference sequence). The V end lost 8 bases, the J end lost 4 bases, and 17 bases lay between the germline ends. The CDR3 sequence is CASRGRPPRETQYF. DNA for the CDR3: TGTGCCAGCCGAGGACGGCCGCCGCGAGAGACCCAGTACTTC.

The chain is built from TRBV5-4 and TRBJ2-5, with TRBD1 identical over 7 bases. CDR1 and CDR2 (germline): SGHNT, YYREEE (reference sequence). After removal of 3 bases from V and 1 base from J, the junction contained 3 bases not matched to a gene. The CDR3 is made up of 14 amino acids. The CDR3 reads CASSSGQIQETQYF. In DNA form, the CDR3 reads TGTGCCAGCAGCTCGGGACAGATCCAAGAGACCCAGTACTTC. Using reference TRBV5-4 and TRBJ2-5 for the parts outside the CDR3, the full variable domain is ETGVTQSPTHLIKTRGQQVTLRCSSQSGHNTVSWYQQALGQGPQFIFQYYREEENGRGNFPPRFSGLQFPNYSSELNVNALELDDSALYLCASSSGQIQETQYFGPGTRLLVL.

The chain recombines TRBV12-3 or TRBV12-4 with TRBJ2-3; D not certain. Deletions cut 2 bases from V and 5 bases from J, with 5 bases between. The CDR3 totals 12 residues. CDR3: CASSLWGDTQYF. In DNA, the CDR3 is TGTGCCAGCAGTTTATGGGGAGATACGCAGTATTTT.

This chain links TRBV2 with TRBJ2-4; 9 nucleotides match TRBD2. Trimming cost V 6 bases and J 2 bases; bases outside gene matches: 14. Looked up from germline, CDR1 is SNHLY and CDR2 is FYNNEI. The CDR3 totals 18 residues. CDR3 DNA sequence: TGTGCCAGCAGGCTGAGCGGGGGGCCGCTATTGACCAAAAACATTCAGTACTTC. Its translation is CASRLSGGPLLTKNIQYF.

The CDR3 DNA reads as TGCGCCAGCAGCTTGGCCGGGGCCGCTGGCACTGAAGCTTTCTTT. Encoded protein: CASSLAGAAGTEAFF. V is TRBV5-1 and J is TRBJ1-1, with D possibly matching TRBD1 (5 bases). The V and J ends lost 0 bases and 4 bases respectively, with 13 bases between them. The germline gives CDR1 SGHRS, CDR2 YFSETQ. CDR3 length equals 15 residues.

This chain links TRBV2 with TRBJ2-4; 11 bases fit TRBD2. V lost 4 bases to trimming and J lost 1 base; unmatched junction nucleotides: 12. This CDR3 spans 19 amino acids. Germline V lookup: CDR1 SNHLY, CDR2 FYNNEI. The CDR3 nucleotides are TGTGCCAGCAGTGCCTCCCTAGCGGGAGGATTGACGGCCAAAAACATTCAGTACTTC. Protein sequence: CASSASLAGGLTAKNIQYF.